Below, 7 T cell receptor beta chains from the same sample are listed, as sequenced in a study of vaccination and CD4 T cells after COVID-19. The treatment is: roughly 10-day PBMC culture with coronavirus spike peptide pools or control peptides (ViraFEST assay). One should note that the unexposed donor's CD4+ T cells were collected before the COVID-19 pandemic (2011-2018). Sequencing of DNA taken from cultured CD4+ T cells relied on the Oncomine TCR Beta short-read assay. It was cultured CD4+ T cells from which genomic DNA was extracted. TCRdb redid the calling of the PCR reads with MiXCR, one entry per CDR3 protein. The sample has fewer than 10,000 distinct CDR3 sequences, 30% to 45% seen once; the top ten hold roughly 8%. Their antigen targets remain unknown. Specimen: CD4+ T cells from blood, cultured in vitro. The receptors were sampled from a human donor in good health.

The chain recombines TRBV7-2 with TRBJ1-2; possibly TRBD1 for D (6 bases). The V end was cut by 1 base, the J end by 8 bases, with 17 bases between. Looked up from germline, CDR1 is SGHTA and CDR2 is FQGNSA. The length of the CDR3 is 15 residues. The CDR3 spells CASSLGQGTTSGYTF. CDR3 coding DNA: TGTGCCAGCAGCTTAGGCCAGGGGACTACTAGCGGCTACACCTTC.

The V call is TRBV20-1, the J call TRBJ2-7; TRBD1 agrees at 7 bases. Germline V gives CDR1 DFQATT, CDR2 SNEGSKA (reference sequence). The CDR3 runs to 12 residues. The J segment lost 3 bases and the V segment lost 6 bases, leaving 5 bases of the junction unmatched. CDR3 bases: TGCAGTGCAACGGGACAGCGCTACGAGCAGTACTTC. The encoded protein is CSATGQRYEQYF.

The chain combines TRBV4-2 with TRBJ1-5, with TRBD1 identical over 7 bases. Per germline, CDR1 LGHNA and CDR2 YNFKEQ. The trim removed 1 base at V and 5 bases at J, leaving 8 bases unmatched. CDR3 length equals 16 residues. CDR3 sequence reads: CASSQGQGLADQPQHF. The CDR3 DNA sequence: TGTGCCAGCAGCCAAGGACAGGGCTTGGCGGATCAGCCCCAGCATTTT.

This clonotype has only a few counts. This chain joins TRBV7-2 and TRBJ1-1; D not certain. Germline V gene sequence: CDR1 SGHTA, CDR2 FQGNSA. V dropped 4 bases and J dropped 1 base, with 10 bases sitting between them. This CDR3 contains 14 residues. The CDR3 sequence is CASSSDPSNTEAFF. In DNA form, the CDR3 reads TGTGCCAGCAGCTCGGACCCTTCGAACACTGAAGCTTTCTTT. Based on the CDR3 plus reference TRBV7-2 and TRBJ1-1, the full variable domain is GAGVSQSPSNKVTEKGKDVELRCDPISGHTALYWYRQSLGQGLEFLIYFQGNSAPDKSGLPSDRFSAERTGGSVSTLTIQRTQQEDSAVYLCASSSDPSNTEAFFGQGTRLTVV.

The chain uses TRBV28 and TRBJ2-7; tentatively, D is TRBD2 (6 bases). This CDR3 has 13 amino acids. Germline CDR1 reads MDHEN; CDR2 reads SYDVKM. V lost 4 bases to trimming and J lost 5 bases, with 12 bases between them. This CDR3 reads CASSSRDFNEQYF. In DNA form, the CDR3 reads TGTGCCAGCAGTTCCCGGGACTTTAACGAGCAGTACTTC.

In DNA, the CDR3 is TGTGCCAGCAGTATACTAGTTGAGACCCAGTACTTC. Amino acids: CASSILVETQYF. The V gene is TRBV2, the J gene TRBJ2-5; the D gene is possibly TRBD2 (5 bases). V was trimmed by 5 bases and J by 5 bases, leaving 9 bases between them. The CDR3 is made up of 12 amino acids. The germline gives CDR1 SNHLY, CDR2 FYNNEI.

The rearrangement joins TRBV9 to TRBJ1-1, with D uncertain. Germline V gene data show CDR1 as SGDLS and CDR2 as YYNGEE. Trimming took off 3 bases at V and 7 bases at J, with 19 bases between the two ends. This CDR3 contains 15 residues. The CDR3 nucleotides read TGTGCCAGCAGCGCATATGAAGATTATCCGGGTGAAGCTTTCTTT. Translating it yields CASSAYEDYPGEAFF.